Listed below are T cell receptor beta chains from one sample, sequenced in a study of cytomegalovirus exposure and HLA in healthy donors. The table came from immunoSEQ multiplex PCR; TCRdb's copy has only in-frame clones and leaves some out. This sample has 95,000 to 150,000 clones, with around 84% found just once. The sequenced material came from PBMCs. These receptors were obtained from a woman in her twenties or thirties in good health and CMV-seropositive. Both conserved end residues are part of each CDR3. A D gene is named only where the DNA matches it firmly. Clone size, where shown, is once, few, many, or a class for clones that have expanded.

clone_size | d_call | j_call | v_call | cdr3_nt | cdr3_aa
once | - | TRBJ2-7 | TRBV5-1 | TGCGCCAGCAGCCTAACCGACAGAACCTACGAGCAGTACTTC | CASSLTDRTYEQYF
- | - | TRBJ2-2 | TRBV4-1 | TGCGCCAGCAGCCCTGGAAGCGGCGATCACACCGGGGAGCTGTTTTTT | CASSPGSGDHTGELFF
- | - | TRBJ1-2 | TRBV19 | TGTGCCAGCCGCCAAAACAGGGACCCGAACTATGGCTACACCTTC | CASRQNRDPNYGYTF
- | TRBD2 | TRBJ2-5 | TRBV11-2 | TGTGCCAGCAGCCCGCGACTAGCGGGGGGGCAGGGGACCCAGTACTTC | CASSPRLAGGQGTQYF
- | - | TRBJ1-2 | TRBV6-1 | TGTGCCAGCACCCCCACCAGGGGCAGCTATGGCTACACCTTC | CASTPTRGSYGYTF
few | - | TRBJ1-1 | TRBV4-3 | TGCGCCAGCAGCCGAGGGCGGAGACTGAACACTGAAGCTTTCTTT | CASSRGRRLNTEAFF
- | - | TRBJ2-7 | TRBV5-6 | TGTGCCAGCCATACAGAATCGTCCTACGAGCAGTACTTC | CASHTESSYEQYF
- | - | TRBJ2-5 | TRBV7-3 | TGTGCCAGCAGCCAACGTCCAGGCGAGACCCAGTACTTC | CASSQRPGETQYF
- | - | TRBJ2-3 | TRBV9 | TGTGCCAGCAGCGTAGGGGGCGCAGATACGCAGTATTTT | CASSVGGADTQYF
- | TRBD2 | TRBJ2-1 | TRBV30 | TGTGCCTGGAGTGTAAGCGGGGGGCCCTACAATGAGCAGTTCTTC | CAWSVSGGPYNEQFF
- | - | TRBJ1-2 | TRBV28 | TGTGCCAGCAGTTCGGATCCTGGGAGGTGGTATGGCTACACCTTC | CASSSDPGRWYGYTF
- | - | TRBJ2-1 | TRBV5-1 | TGCGCCAGCTGCGCTGACAGATACAATGAGCAGTTCTTC | CASCADRYNEQFF
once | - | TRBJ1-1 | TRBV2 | TGTGCCAGCAGTGAACAGGGCTTGAACACTGAAGCTTTCTTT | CASSEQGLNTEAFF
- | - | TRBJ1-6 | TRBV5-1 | TGCGCCAGCAGCTTGGGGACAGCGAATTCACCCCTCCACTTT | CASSLGTANSPLHF
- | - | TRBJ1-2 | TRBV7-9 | TGTGCCAGCAGCCCTCGTGACTATGGCTACACCTTC | CASSPRDYGYTF
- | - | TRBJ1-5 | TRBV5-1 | TGCGCCAGCAGCCAACAGGGTTTCGGCAATCAGCCCCAGCATTTT | CASSQQGFGNQPQHF
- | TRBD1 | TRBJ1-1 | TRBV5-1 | TGCGCCAGCAGCAAGGACAGGGTTGGCACTGAAGCTTTCTTT | CASSKDRVGTEAFF
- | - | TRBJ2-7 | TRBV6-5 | TGTGCCAGCAGGGACAGCCAAACCTACGAGCAGTACTTC | CASRDSQTYEQYF
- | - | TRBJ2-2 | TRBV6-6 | TGTGCCAGCAGTTGGGACATTACGAACACCGGGGAGCTGTTTTTT | CASSWDITNTGELFF
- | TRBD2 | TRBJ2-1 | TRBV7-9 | TGTGCCAGCAGCTTTTCTAGCGGGGTATTATCTAATGAGCAGTTCTTC | CASSFSSGVLSNEQFF
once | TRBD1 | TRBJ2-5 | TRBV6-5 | TGTGCCAGCCGAATGACAGGGAACCAAGAGACCCAGTACTTC | CASRMTGNQETQYF
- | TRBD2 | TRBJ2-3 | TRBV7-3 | TGTGCCAGCAGCTTAGGGAGGGCGGGGGGGCCACAAGATACGCAGTATTTT | CASSLGRAGGPQDTQYF
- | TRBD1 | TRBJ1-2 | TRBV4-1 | TGCGCCAGCAGCCAGCTAACAGGGGACTATGGCTACACCTTC | CASSQLTGDYGYTF
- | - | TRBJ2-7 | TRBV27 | TGTGCCAGCCTAGGAGGACGTCCCTACGAGCAGTACTTC | CASLGGRPYEQYF
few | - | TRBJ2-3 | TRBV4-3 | TGCGCCAGCAGCCAAGATGTCGGCACAGATACGCAGTATTTT | CASSQDVGTDTQYF
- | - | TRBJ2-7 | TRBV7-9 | TGTGCCAGCAGCTACTCCCCTGTGAGCGAGCAGTACTTC | CASSYSPVSEQYF
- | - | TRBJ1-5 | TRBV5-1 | TGCGCCAGCAGCTTGGAGAGAGATCAGCCCCAGCATTTT | CASSLERDQPQHF
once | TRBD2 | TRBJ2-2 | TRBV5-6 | TGTGCCAGCAGCGTGGCGGGACTAGGCAGCACCGGGGAGCTGTTTTTT | CASSVAGLGSTGELFF
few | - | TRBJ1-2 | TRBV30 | TGTGCCTGGAGTCCCGGGACATTAGGCTACACCTTC | CAWSPGTLGYTF
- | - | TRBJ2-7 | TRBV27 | TGTGCCAGCAGTTTGTACTGGGGCCGAACCTCCTACGAGCAGTACTTC | CASSLYWGRTSYEQYF
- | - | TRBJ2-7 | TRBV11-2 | TGTGCCAGCAGCCGCCTCGGACAGCCCTACGAGCAGTACTTC | CASSRLGQPYEQYF
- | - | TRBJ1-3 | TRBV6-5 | TGTGCCAGCGTGAGCGGAAACACCATATATTTT | CASVSGNTIYF
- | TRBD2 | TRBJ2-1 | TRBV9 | TGTGCCAGCAGCGTAGAGGGGACTAGCGGCAATGAGCAGTTCTTC | CASSVEGTSGNEQFF
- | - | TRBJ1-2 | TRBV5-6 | TGTGCCAGCAGCCGGGGAGAGAGGGTACGTGCTAACTATGGCTACACCTTC | CASSRGERVRANYGYTF
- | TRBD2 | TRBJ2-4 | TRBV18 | TGTGCCAGCTCACCACCGATTAGCGGGGGGATCCTAGCCAAAAACATTCAGTACTTC | CASSPPISGGILAKNIQYF
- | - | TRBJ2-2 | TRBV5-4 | TGTGCCAGCAGCGAGACACTCCTGGTGCGCACCGGGGAGCTGTTTTTT | CASSETLLVRTGELFF
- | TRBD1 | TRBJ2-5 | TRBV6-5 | TGTGCCAGCAGTTACGGGACAGGGAGTCGGCAGACCCAGTACTTC | CASSYGTGSRQTQYF
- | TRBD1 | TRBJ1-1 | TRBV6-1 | TGTGCCAGCATAGGAACAGGGGGGACTGAAGCTTTCTTT | CASIGTGGTEAFF
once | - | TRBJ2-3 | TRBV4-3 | TGCGCCAGCAGCCGCATCCTAGCCTCGGGGAACACAGATACGCAGTATTTT | CASSRILASGNTDTQYF
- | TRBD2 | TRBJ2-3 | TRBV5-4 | TGTGCCAGCAGCCGTCCGGGACTAGCGGGGGGACGCACAGATACGCAGTATTTT | CASSRPGLAGGRTDTQYF
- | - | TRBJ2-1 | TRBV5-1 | TGCGCCAGCAGCATCGCAGGGAATCCCTACAATGAGCAGTTCTTC | CASSIAGNPYNEQFF
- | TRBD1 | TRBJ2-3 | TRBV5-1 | TGCGCCAGCAGCTTGTACAGGGGCCGCACAGATACGCAGTATTTT | CASSLYRGRTDTQYF
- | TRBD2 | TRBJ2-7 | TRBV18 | TGTGCCAGCTCACCACGAACTAGCGGGGGGACAACCGTTGAGTACTTC | CASSPRTSGGTTVEYF
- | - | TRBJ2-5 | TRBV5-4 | TGTGCCAGCAGCCCCGGGGGTAGCCAAGAGACCCAGTACTTC | CASSPGGSQETQYF
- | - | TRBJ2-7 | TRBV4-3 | TGCGCCAGCAGCCAAGATCTGGAGACGAGTGGGTCCTACGAGCAGTACTTC | CASSQDLETSGSYEQYF
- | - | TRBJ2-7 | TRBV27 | TGTGCCAGCAGCCCTTTTGGGGGGGCCCCCTACGAGCAGTACTTC | CASSPFGGAPYEQYF
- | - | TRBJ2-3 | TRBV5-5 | TGTGCCAGCAGCCACAGGACAGATACGCAGTATTTT | CASSHRTDTQYF
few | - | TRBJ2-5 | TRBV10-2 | TGCGCCAGCAGCGGTGGGGGGTGGGAGACCCAGTACTTC | CASSGGGWETQYF
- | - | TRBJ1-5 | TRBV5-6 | TGTGCCAGCAGCTTTGGGCCCCTTAGCAATCAGCCCCAGCATTTT | CASSFGPLSNQPQHF
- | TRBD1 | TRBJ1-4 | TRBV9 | TGTGCCAGCAACTTGACAGGGGACAGTGAAAAACTGTTTTTT | CASNLTGDSEKLFF
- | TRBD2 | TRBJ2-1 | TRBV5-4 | TGTGCCAGCAGCTCTATGGGGGGGTTAAATGAGCAGTTCTTC | CASSSMGGLNEQFF
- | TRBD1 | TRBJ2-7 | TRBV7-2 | TGTGCCAGCAGCTTATCCGGGACAGGGGAAGGCGAGCAGTACTTC | CASSLSGTGEGEQYF
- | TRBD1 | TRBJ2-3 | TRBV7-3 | TGTGCCAGCAGCCCGGGGACAGGGTGGGCAGATACGCAGTATTTT | CASSPGTGWADTQYF
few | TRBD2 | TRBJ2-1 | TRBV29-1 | TGCAGCGTGGGTCTTAGCGGGGGGCCGTTTGATGAGCAGTTCTTC | CSVGLSGGPFDEQFF
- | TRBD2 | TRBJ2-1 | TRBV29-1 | TGCAGCAGCGGGGCACAGCCTCTCAATGAGCAGTTCTTC | CSSGAQPLNEQFF
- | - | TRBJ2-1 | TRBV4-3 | TGCGCCAGCAGCCTGGGGGCCCCCTCCTACAATGAGCAGTTCTTC | CASSLGAPSYNEQFF
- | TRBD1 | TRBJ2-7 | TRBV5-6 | TGTGCCAGCAGCTCAAGTCGACAAAAGGACAGGGCTTCCTACGAGCAGTACTTC | CASSSSRQKDRASYEQYF